This T cell receptor beta chain was sequenced for a study of Graves' ophthalmopathy and Graves' hyperthyroidism. General study points: Blood also harbored most expanded thyroid clonotypes above 0.001 frequency.

Amplification targeted the TCR beta CDR3 regions, with RNA transcripts as the source material. Scientists carried out first-round RT-PCR using HTBI primers and then a second-round multiplex PCR. Via MiXCR, TCRdb re-called the multiplex PCR reads, giving one row per CDR3 protein. Seen here are 1 million to 1.3 million distinct CDR3 sequences, about two fifths observed once, and the top ten hold 11%. Comments on this clonotype: Its target is not known.

The CDR3 covers 15 residues. The V end lost 0 bases, the J end lost 5 bases, and 14 bases lay between the germline ends. Per the germline V gene, CDR1 is SGDLS and CDR2 is YYNGEE. Input material: peripheral blood or thyroid tissue (not recorded which). V usage is TRBV9 and J usage is TRBJ2-5; D unresolved. The TCR comes from an adult man with Graves' hyperthyroidism. The CDR3 DNA reads TGTGCCAGCAGCGTAGGGGTAACGGGCCTCGAGACCCAGTACTTC. Encoded protein: CASSVGVTGLETQYF. Supplemented by reference TRBV9 and TRBJ2-5, the full variable domain reads DSGVTQTPKHLITATGQRVTLRCSPRSGDLSVYWYQQSLDQGLQFLIQYYNGEERAKGNILERFSAQQFPDLHSELNLSSLELGDSALYFCASSVGVTGLETQYFGPGTRLLVL.